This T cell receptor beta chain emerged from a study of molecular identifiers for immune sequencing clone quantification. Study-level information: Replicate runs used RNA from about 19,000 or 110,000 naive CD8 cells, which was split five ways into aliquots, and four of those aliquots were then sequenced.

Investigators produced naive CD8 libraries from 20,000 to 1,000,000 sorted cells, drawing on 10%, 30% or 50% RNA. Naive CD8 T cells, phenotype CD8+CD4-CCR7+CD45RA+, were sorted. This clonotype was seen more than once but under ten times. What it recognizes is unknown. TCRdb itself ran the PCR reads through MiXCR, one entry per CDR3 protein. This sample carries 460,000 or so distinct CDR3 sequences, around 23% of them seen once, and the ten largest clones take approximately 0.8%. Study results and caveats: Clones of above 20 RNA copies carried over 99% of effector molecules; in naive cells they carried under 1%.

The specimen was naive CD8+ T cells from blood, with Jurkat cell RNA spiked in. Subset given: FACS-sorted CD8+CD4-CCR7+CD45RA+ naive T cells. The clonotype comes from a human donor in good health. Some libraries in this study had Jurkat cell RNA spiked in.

CDR3 nucleotides: TGTGCCAGCAGCTTGATTTCAGGGGAGAGCGGCTACACCTTC. Protein: CASSLISGESGYTF. This chain uses TRBV5-4 with TRBJ1-2, with D tentatively TRBD1 (6 bases). The CDR3 loop spans 14 amino acids. V shed 1 base and J shed 8 bases, with 15 bases lying between them. The germline gives CDR1 SGHNT, CDR2 YYREEE (reference sequence).